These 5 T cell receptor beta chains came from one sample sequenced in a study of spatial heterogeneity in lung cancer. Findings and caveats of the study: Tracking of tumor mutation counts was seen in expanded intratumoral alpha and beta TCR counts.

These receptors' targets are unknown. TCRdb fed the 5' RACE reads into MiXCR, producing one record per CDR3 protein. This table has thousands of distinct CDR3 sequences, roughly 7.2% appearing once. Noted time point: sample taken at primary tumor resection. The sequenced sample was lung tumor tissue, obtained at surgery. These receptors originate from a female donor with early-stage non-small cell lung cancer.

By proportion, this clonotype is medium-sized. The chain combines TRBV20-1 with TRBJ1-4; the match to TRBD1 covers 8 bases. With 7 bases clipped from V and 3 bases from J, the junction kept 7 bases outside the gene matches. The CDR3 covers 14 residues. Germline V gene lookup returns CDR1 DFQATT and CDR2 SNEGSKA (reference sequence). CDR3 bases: TGCAGTGTGGCAGGGGGCGCATCTAATGAAAAACTGTTTTTT. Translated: CSVAGGASNEKLFF.

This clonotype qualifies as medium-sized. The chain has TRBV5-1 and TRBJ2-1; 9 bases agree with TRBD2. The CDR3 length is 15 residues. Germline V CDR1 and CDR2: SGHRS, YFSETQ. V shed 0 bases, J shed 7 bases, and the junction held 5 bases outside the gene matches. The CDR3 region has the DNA TGCGCCAGCAGCTTGGTTAGCGGGAGTTTGAATGAGCAGTTCTTC. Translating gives CASSLVSGSLNEQFF. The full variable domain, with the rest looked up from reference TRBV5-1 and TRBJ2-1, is KAGVTQTPRYLIKTRGQQVTLSCSPISGHRSVSWYQQTPGQGLQFLFEYFSETQRNKGNFPGRFSGRQFSNSRSEMNVSTLELGDSALYLCASSLVSGSLNEQFFGPGTRLTVL.

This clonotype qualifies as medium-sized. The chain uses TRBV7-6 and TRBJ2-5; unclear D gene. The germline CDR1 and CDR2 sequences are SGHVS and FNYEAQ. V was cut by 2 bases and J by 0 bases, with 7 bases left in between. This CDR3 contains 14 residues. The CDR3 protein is CASSLNPDQETQYF. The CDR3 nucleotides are TGTGCCAGCAGCTTAAATCCAGACCAAGAGACCCAGTACTTC.

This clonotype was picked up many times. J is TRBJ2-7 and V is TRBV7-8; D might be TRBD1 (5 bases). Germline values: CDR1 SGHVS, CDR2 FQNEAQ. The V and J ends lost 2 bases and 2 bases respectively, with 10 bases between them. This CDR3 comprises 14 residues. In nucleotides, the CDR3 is TGTGCCAGCAGCTTACTTTCCAGGGCCTACGAGCAGTACTTC. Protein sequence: CASSLLSRAYEQYF.

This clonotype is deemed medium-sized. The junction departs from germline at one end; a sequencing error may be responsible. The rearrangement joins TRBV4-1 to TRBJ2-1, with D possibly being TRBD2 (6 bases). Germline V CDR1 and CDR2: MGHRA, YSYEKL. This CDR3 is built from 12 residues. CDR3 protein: CANSQDSGLRFF. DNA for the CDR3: TGCGCCAACAGCCAAGACTCGGGACTCCGGTTCTTC.